Included here is one T cell receptor beta chain sequence, with context. TCRdb re-called the 5' RACE reads, yielding one record per CDR3 amino acid sequence without DNA. This sample's table has 420,000 or so distinct CDR3 sequences. The sample originates from a study of monozygotic twins with inflammatory bowel disease. The CDR3 contains 14 residues. The V gene's germline CDR1 is LGHDT and CDR2 YNNKEL (reference sequence). The source of this sequence is a human donor with ulcerative colitis or Crohn's disease, or a healthy co-twin of an affected twin (not recorded which). V is TRBV3-1 and J is TRBJ2-5; without DNA, the TCRdb call of TRBD1 cannot be checked. The specimen sequenced was blood. The CDR3 sequence is CASSQNTGGETQYF.